The clone carrying this T cell receptor (beta chain) has only a few counts. Germline CDR1 is SGHAT and CDR2 is FQNNGV. The CDR3 is made up of 16 amino acids. V trimming: 1 base; J trimming: 0 bases; junction bases outside the gene matches: 4. This record belongs to a study of cytomegalovirus exposure and HLA in healthy donors. Vbeta (60) and Jbeta (13) primers were used in the PCR. Some clones are missing from TCRdb's copy, which holds only in-frame ones; the method was immunoSEQ multiplex PCR. The table lists 55,000 to 70,000 clones, roughly 73% of them singletons. Material for sequencing was PBMCs. This receptor was obtained from a male donor in good health and CMV-seropositive. V gene TRBV11-2 combines with J gene TRBJ2-7, with 9 bases matching TRBD2. The CDR3 region has the DNA TGTGCCAGCAGCTTAGCAACTAGCGGGCCCTCCTACGAGCAGTACTTC. As protein: CASSLATSGPSYEQYF.